This T cell receptor beta chain was sequenced in a study of cytomegalovirus exposure and HLA in healthy donors. Whole-study results and caveats: In a later analysis, a genetic analysis reported fewer productive-TCR N-insertions in an Asian-associated ancestry cluster than the cohort average.

This clone has just a few counts. The target antigen is unknown. The study ran its PCR with 60 Vbeta and 13 Jbeta primers. Here immunoSEQ multiplex PCR was the method, and the copy in TCRdb shows in-frame clones only, minus some. This table holds 130,000 to 150,000 clones, around four fifths found once. V lost 3 bases, J lost 1 base, and 6 bases lay in between. The CDR3 runs 13 residues. The germline CDR1 and CDR2 sequences are SNHLY and FYNNEI. The genes are TRBV2 and TRBJ1-1; no clear D. Sequencing was done on a sample of PBMCs. The clonotype comes from a woman aged 55-70 years in good health and CMV-seropositive. The CDR3: CASSELGNTEAFF. CDR3 coding DNA: TGTGCCAGCAGTGAGCTAGGGAACACTGAAGCTTTCTTT.